This entry describes one TCR beta chain. What this receptor recognizes is not known. Base qualities are not at hand, and no much larger clone is one base apart. Collaborating institutions collected whole blood in K2EDTA tubes following their own protocols. For TCRbeta analysis, collaborator samples were shipped as frozen whole blood, as isolated PBMCs, or as DNA extracted from either sample type. The record originates from a study of blood T cell repertoires in COVID-19 (dated by TCRdb to about 2020). Looking at the study overall: Samples covering the acute and convalescent phases of COVID-19 were provided by collaborators in the United States, Italy and Spain. Samples came from the ongoing ImmuneRACE study (first 160 participants) plus 1,254 subjects from 6 global collaborators. Nearly every sample came with metadata listing a de-identified subject ID, COVID-19 status, age in years and sex. The prospective study material was composed of cDNA or gDNA derived from T cells, B-cell-depleted T cells, or PBMCs. Where available, HLA class I and class II types were obtained from metadata supplied by the sample provider rather than from assay-based typing. The repertoires were released in a freely available public database meant as a resource for research on the immune response to SARS-CoV-2. The dataset comprised deeply sampled blood TCRbeta repertoires from subjects exposed to, actively infected with, or recovered from COVID-19.

From its cysteine to its phenylalanine, the CDR3 spans 15 amino acids. This entry keeps only the CDR3 DNA: 45 bases, framed from base 1. Trimming removed 4 bases from V and 8 bases from J; the gene matches leave 9 bases unexplained. CDR1 and CDR2, looked up from the germline V gene, are MNHEY and SVGAGI. The investigation overall reported the following: The amount of clinical and demographic metadata varied by source and participant and was provided uncurated.

TCRbeta CDR3 regions were amplified from genomic DNA by means of the immunoSEQ Assay, a bias-controlled multiplex PCR. The study's own analysis went as follows. The number of nucleated cells in each sample was estimated by amplification of reference gene primers within the assay. To quantify the absolute abundance of each unique TCRbeta CDR3 rearrangement, sequence reads were collapsed and filtered. For each sample, productive Simpson clonality was calculated as the square root of Simpson's diversity index across productive rearrangements. TCRdb mirrors the immuneACCESS table, restricted to in-frame sequences. Some clones are absent from its copies; in checked studies, under half trace to an unresolved V gene, and the reason for the others is unknown. V, J and clone size were drawn from that table, and D and trimming were deduced from the DNA. The sample yields roughly 43,000 clones; approximately 70% were counted once. The leading ten clones occupy around 5.9% of the sample.

The sequence is built from TRBV6-5 and TRBJ1-1; 11 bases in between match TRBD1. The receptor was isolated from an elderly man with acute or convalescent COVID-19. Input material: peripheral blood. CDR3 reads: CASSWGQGGQEEAFF. Read as DNA, the sequence is TGTGCCAGCAGTTGGGGACAGGGGGGGCAGGAGGAAGCTTTCTTT.